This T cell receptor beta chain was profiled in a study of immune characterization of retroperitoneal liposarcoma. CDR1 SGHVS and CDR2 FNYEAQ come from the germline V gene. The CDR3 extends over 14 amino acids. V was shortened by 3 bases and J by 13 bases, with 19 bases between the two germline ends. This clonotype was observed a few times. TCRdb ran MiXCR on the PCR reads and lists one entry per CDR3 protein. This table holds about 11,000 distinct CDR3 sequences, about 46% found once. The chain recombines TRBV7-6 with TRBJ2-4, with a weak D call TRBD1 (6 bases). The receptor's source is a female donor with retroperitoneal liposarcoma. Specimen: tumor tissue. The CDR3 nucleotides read TGTGCCAGCAGCTTTTCACAGGGCAGTAATGAGCAGTACTTC. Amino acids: CASSFSQGSNEQYF.